A selection of T cell receptor beta chains follows, all from one sample in a study of T cells after yellow fever vaccination. One entry per CDR3 protein results from TCRdb running MiXCR on the 5' RACE reads. The data contain some 600,000 distinct CDR3 sequences, around an eighth of them seen just once; the ten biggest clones take up just under 15%. The sequencing here drew on PBMCs, taken on the day of the yellow fever booster vaccination. Source of these receptors: a man between 25 and 39 years old who received the YFV17D yellow fever vaccine. The CDR3 runs from the conserved cysteine through the conserved F or W. Each record gives: clone size, V gene, J gene, D gene, CDR3 protein, CDR3 DNA. A D gene is named only where the DNA matches it firmly. Size is omitted from some rows. Given values are once, few, many or a class for expanded clones.

few	TRBV28	TRBJ2-5	-	CASSLSVSQVTQYF	TGTGCCAGCAGTTTATCGGTCAGCCAGGTGACCCAGTACTTC
-	TRBV20-1	TRBJ2-7	TRBD2	CSASTPGLAGGPRVYEQYF	TGCAGTGCATCTACCCCGGGACTAGCGGGAGGGCCCCGAGTCTACGAGCAGTACTTC
-	TRBV11-2	TRBJ2-1	TRBD2	CASSLEVAGGLYNEQFF	TGTGCCAGCAGCTTAGAAGTAGCGGGAGGGTTATACAATGAGCAGTTCTTC
few	TRBV12-3/TRBV12-4	TRBJ1-1	-	CASSVGTDEAFF	TGTGCCAGCAGTGTGGGGACGGACGAAGCTTTCTTT
-	TRBV4-3	TRBJ2-4	-	CASSQSTGFNIQYF	TGCGCCAGCAGCCAATCGACCGGGTTCAACATTCAGTACTTC
many	TRBV5-1	TRBJ1-6	-	CASSLVRGNSPLHF	TGCGCCAGCAGCTTGGTAAGGGGTAATTCACCCCTCCACTTT
few	TRBV11-2	TRBJ1-5	-	CASSDDRNQPQHF	TGTGCCAGCAGCGACGACAGGAATCAGCCCCAGCATTTT
-	TRBV28	TRBJ2-7	-	CASRLGLFQQYF	TGTGCCAGCCGACTAGGCCTTTTTCAGCAGTACTTC
-	TRBV29-1	TRBJ2-3	-	CSALIGATDTQYF	TGCAGCGCCTTGATAGGGGCCACAGATACGCAGTATTTT
-	TRBV6-5	TRBJ2-3	TRBD1	CASSSQSPGQGGGDTQYF	TGTGCCAGCAGTTCCCAAAGCCCGGGACAGGGAGGAGGAGATACGCAGTATTTT
few	TRBV30	TRBJ2-2	-	CAWSVSFVGELFF	TGTGCCTGGAGTGTATCATTTGTTGGGGAGCTGTTTTTT
few	TRBV6-2/TRBV6-3	TRBJ2-2	TRBD2	CASSRAGGRAGELFF	TGTGCCAGCAGTCGAGCGGGAGGACGGGCCGGGGAGCTGTTTTTT
few	TRBV7-3	TRBJ2-1	-	CASSLNGRGGRDEQFF	TGTGCCAGCAGCTTAAATGGGCGGGGCGGTCGGGATGAGCAGTTCTTC
-	TRBV12-3/TRBV12-4	TRBJ2-2	-	CASSLQASPGELFF	TGTGCCAGCAGTTTGCAGGCTTCTCCCGGGGAGCTGTTTTTT
few	TRBV11-2	TRBJ2-3	TRBD2	CASTVQGLAGDTQYF	TGTGCCAGCACCGTCCAGGGACTAGCGGGAGATACGCAGTATTTT
few	TRBV11-1	TRBJ2-6	-	CASSLAGSGMGGANVLTF	TGTGCCAGCAGCTTAGCAGGGTCCGGGATGGGAGGGGCCAACGTCCTGACTTTC
-	TRBV6-5	TRBJ2-3	-	CASSYSFAGLTDTQYF	TGTGCCAGCAGTTACTCCTTCGCGGGTCTCACAGATACGCAGTATTTT
-	TRBV27	TRBJ2-3	-	CASSTLGRDTQYF	TGTGCCAGCAGTACCCTGGGGCGAGATACGCAGTATTTT
-	TRBV2	TRBJ2-1	-	CASSGVNEQFF	TGTGCCAGCAGTGGGGTCAATGAGCAGTTCTTC
few	TRBV2	TRBJ2-3	TRBD1	CASIGQEGGADTQYF	TGTGCCAGCATAGGACAGGAAGGGGGCGCAGATACGCAGTATTTT
-	TRBV7-2	TRBJ1-1	TRBD1	CASHGQGYTEAFF	TGTGCCAGCCACGGACAGGGATACACTGAAGCTTTCTTT
many	TRBV7-2	TRBJ2-7	-	CASSPNGRDSTYEQYF	TGTGCCAGCAGCCCCAACGGCCGTGACAGCACCTACGAGCAGTACTTC
few	TRBV4-3	TRBJ1-5	-	CASSQDPQNQPQHF	TGCGCCAGCAGCCAAGATCCTCAAAATCAGCCCCAGCATTTT
-	TRBV2	TRBJ2-1	TRBD1	CASRRQGATWSYNEQFF	TGTGCCAGCAGGAGACAGGGGGCAACGTGGTCCTACAATGAGCAGTTCTTC
few	TRBV6-1	TRBJ2-3	TRBD2	CASSTHSGGGDTQYF	TGTGCCAGCAGCACTCATAGCGGGGGGGGGGATACGCAGTATTTT
many	TRBV4-2	TRBJ2-5	TRBD2	CASSQAAGAGETQYF	TGTGCCAGCAGCCAAGCAGCGGGAGCAGGGGAGACCCAGTACTTC
few	TRBV12-3/TRBV12-4	TRBJ2-5	-	CASSLVTEETQYF	TGTGCCAGCAGTTTAGTTACAGAAGAGACCCAGTACTTC
few	TRBV7-2	TRBJ2-5	TRBD2	CASSLVGTSREETQYF	TGTGCCAGCAGCTTAGTCGGGACTAGTAGGGAAGAGACCCAGTACTTC
few	TRBV7-2	TRBJ2-1	-	CASSLQIGSNEQFF	TGTGCCAGCAGCTTACAGATAGGGAGCAATGAGCAGTTCTTC
few	TRBV28	TRBJ1-1	-	CASSPGRAGTEAFF	TGTGCCAGCAGTCCGGGGAGGGCTGGTACTGAAGCTTTCTTT
-	TRBV7-2	TRBJ2-3	-	CASSHTRADTQYF	TGTGCCAGCAGCCACACCCGTGCAGATACGCAGTATTTT
-	TRBV7-2	TRBJ2-5	-	CASSPTSGYARETQYF	TGTGCCAGCAGCCCCACTTCAGGCTATGCCCGGGAGACCCAGTACTTC
-	TRBV6-5	TRBJ2-2	-	CASSYGGGLTGELFF	TGTGCCAGCAGTTACGGGGGGGGGCTCACCGGGGAGCTGTTTTTT
-	TRBV19	TRBJ2-3	TRBD2	CASSTSGRGTVTQYF	TGTGCCAGTAGTACCAGCGGGAGGGGTACAGTTACGCAGTATTTT
-	TRBV6-5	TRBJ2-5	-	CASSSWGVDQETQYF	TGTGCCAGCAGTTCGTGGGGTGTAGACCAAGAGACCCAGTACTTC
-	TRBV5-4	TRBJ2-1	-	CASSLAQTYSYNEQFF	TGTGCCAGCAGCTTGGCACAGACCTACTCCTACAATGAGCAGTTCTTC
few	TRBV2	TRBJ1-5	TRBD1	CASRDDRGNQPQHF	TGTGCCAGCAGGGATGACAGGGGCAATCAGCCCCAGCATTTT
-	TRBV18	TRBJ2-5	TRBD1	CASKYDRGGETQYF	TGTGCCAGCAAGTACGACAGGGGAGGAGAGACCCAGTACTTC
-	TRBV29-1	TRBJ2-1	-	CSGILDYNEQFF	TGCAGCGGAATACTAGATTACAATGAGCAGTTCTTC
-	TRBV18	TRBJ2-2	TRBD1	CASSPRPGQGNGELFF	TGTGCCAGCTCACCTCGACCGGGACAGGGAAACGGGGAGCTGTTTTTT
once	TRBV6-2/TRBV6-3	TRBJ2-2	TRBD2	CASSGLAGAGELFF	TGTGCCAGCAGTGGACTAGCGGGAGCCGGGGAGCTGTTTTTT
few	TRBV28	TRBJ2-5	TRBD2	CASSYPGEGETQYF	TGTGCCAGCAGTTACCCGGGGGAGGGGGAGACCCAGTACTTC